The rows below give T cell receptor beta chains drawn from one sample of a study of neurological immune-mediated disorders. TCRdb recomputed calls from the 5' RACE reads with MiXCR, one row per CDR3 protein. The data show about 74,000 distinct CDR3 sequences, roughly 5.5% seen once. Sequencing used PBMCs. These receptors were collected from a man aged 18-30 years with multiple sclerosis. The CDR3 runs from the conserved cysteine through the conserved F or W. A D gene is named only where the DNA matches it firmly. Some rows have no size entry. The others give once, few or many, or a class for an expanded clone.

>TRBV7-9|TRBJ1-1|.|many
TGTGCCAGCACCATAGTCGGAACTGAAGCTTTCTTT
CASTIVGTEAFF
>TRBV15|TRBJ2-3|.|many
TGTGCCACCAGCCTCCTCCCAGGGGCGACAGATACGCAGTATTTT
CATSLLPGATDTQYF
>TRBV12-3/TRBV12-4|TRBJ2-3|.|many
TGTGCCAGCAGTTTCGGAACAGATACGCAGTATTTT
CASSFGTDTQYF
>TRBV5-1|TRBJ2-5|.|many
TGCGCCAGCAGCTTGGATTACCAAGAGACCCAGTACTTC
CASSLDYQETQYF
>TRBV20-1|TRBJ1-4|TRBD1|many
TGCAGTGCTATCAGGGGGCATAATGAAAAACTGTTTTTT
CSAIRGHNEKLFF
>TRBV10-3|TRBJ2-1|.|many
TGTGCCATCAGTGAGTCGACAGGGACTGCGGACTACAATGAGCAGTTCTTC
CAISESTGTADYNEQFF
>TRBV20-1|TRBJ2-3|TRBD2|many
TGCAGTGCTAGAGACTGGACTAGCGGGGGGCCGGGCACAGATACGCAGTATTTT
CSARDWTSGGPGTDTQYF
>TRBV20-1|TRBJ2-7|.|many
TGCAGTGCTAGACTACCCTCCACCCGGCCCAGACTTATTTTC
CSARLPSTRPRLIF
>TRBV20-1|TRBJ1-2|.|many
TGCAGTGCTATGCTTCTAGCTCATAACTATGGCTACACCTTC
CSAMLLAHNYGYTF
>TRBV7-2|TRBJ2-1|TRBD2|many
TGTGCCAGCAGCTATACACCCGGGACTAGCGGGAGACATGAGCAGTTCTTC
CASSYTPGTSGRHEQFF
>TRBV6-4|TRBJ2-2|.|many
TGTGCCAGCAGTGAAGACACCGGGGAGCTGTTTTTT
CASSEDTGELFF
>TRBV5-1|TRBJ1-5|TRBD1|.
TGCGCCAGCAGTCCAGGGGGCGCGGATCAGCCCCAGCATTTT
CASSPGGADQPQHF
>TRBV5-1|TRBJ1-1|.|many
TGCGCCAGCAGCTTGGACCCCCGGGACACTGAAGCTTTCTTT
CASSLDPRDTEAFF
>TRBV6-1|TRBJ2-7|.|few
TGTGCCAGCAGCCAAGTCCCCTCCTACGAGCAGTACTTC
CASSQVPSYEQYF
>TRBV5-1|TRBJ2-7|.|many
TGCGCCAGCAGCAAAGGAGCCGATATGAGCTCCTACGAGCAGTACTTC
CASSKGADMSSYEQYF
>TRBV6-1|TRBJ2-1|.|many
TGTGCCAGCCGAACCCTCCAAGACAATGAGCAGTTCTTC
CASRTLQDNEQFF